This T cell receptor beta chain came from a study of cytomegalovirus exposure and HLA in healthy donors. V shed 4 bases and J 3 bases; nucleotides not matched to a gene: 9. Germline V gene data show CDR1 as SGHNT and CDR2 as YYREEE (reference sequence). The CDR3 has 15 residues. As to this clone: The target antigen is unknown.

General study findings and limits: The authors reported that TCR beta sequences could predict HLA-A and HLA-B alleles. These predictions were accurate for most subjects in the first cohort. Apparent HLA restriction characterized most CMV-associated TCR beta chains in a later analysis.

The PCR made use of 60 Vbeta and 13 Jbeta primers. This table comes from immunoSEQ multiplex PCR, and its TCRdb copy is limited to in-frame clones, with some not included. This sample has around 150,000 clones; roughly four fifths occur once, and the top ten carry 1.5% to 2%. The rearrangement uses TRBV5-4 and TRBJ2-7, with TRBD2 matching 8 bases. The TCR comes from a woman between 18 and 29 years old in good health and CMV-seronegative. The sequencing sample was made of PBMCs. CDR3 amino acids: CASSHAGGGGYEQYF. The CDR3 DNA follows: TGTGCCAGCAGCCACGCCGGGGGGGGCGGCTACGAGCAGTACTTC. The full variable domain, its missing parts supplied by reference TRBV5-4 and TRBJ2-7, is ETGVTQSPTHLIKTRGQQVTLRCSSQSGHNTVSWYQQALGQGPQFIFQYYREEENGRGNFPPRFSGLQFPNYSSELNVNALELDDSALYLCASSHAGGGGYEQYFGPGTRLTVT.